These 5 T cell receptor beta chains originate from one sample sequenced in a study of cytomegalovirus exposure and HLA in healthy donors (dated by TCRdb to about 2017). Receptor amplification or capture employed the immunoSEQ multiplex PCR assay. For the multiplex PCR, a mixture combining 60 forward primers for TCR Vbeta segments and 13 reverse primers for TCR Jbeta segments was used. TCRdb's version of the immuneACCESS table is confined to in-frame rearrangements and falls short of the full clone set. An unresolved V gene accounts for under half of the shortfall where checked; the remainder is of unknown origin. In this sample the table shows over 150,000 clones, under 80% of which occur a single time. Of the sample, about 4.4% falls within the top ten clones. The sample taken for sequencing was PBMCs. These receptors all come from a man aged 40-49 years in good health and CMV-seronegative.

This rearrangement joins TRBV7-9 to TRBJ1-1; possible D gene TRBD1, 5 bases. CDR3 size: 14 residues. The ends were cut back, 2 bases at V and 5 bases at J, with 12 bases in the middle. Per the germline V gene, CDR1 is SEHNR and CDR2 is FQNEAQ (reference sequence). CDR3 amino acids: CASSLSVGRTEAFF. As DNA, the CDR3 is TGTGCCAGCAGCTTATCAGTGGGGCGAACTGAAGCTTTCTTT.

This clone occurred a few times. The rearrangement links TRBV6-5 to TRBJ2-6, with a weak D call TRBD1 (6 bases). CDR3 length: 16 amino acids. Per the germline V gene, CDR1 is MNHEY and CDR2 is SVGAGI. Trimming shortened V by 0 bases and J by 3 bases, and 9 bases separated the two germline ends. CDR3 sequence reads: CASSYSAGDGANVLTF. Written as DNA, the CDR3 is TGTGCCAGCAGTTACTCCGCAGGGGATGGGGCCAACGTCCTGACTTTC.

This chain connects TRBV10-3 to TRBJ1-4; no firm D call. Germline V gene data show CDR1 as ENHRY and CDR2 as SYGVKD. The CDR3 is made up of 14 amino acids. The germline V and J ends were trimmed by 5 bases and 3 bases, with 10 bases remaining between them. The CDR3 loop is CAISSRRANEKLFF. CDR3 DNA sequence: TGTGCCATCAGTTCCAGACGGGCTAATGAAAAACTGTTTTTT.

This clone was seen more than once but under ten times. The V and J genes are TRBV5-1 and TRBJ2-3; D gene ambiguous. The V gene's germline CDR1 is SGHRS and CDR2 YFSETQ. The CDR3 is 14 amino acids. The V gene lost 7 bases and the J gene lost 4 bases, with 16 bases spanning the gap. The CDR3 reads CASYQDTRPDTQYF. Written as DNA, the CDR3 is TGCGCCAGCTATCAAGATACCAGGCCAGATACGCAGTATTTT.

This clone was seen more than once but under ten times. The V and J genes are TRBV6-1 and TRBJ1-2; the D gene is possibly TRBD1 (6 bases). The CDR3 loop spans 14 amino acids. V was trimmed by 5 bases and J by 0 bases, leaving 10 bases between them. Looked up from germline, CDR1 is MNHNS and CDR2 is SASEGT. CDR3 protein: CASSQGQTNYGYTF. CDR3 nucleotides: TGTGCCAGCAGTCAGGGGCAAACTAACTATGGCTACACCTTC.